This paragraph reports one T cell receptor (beta chain). The sample belongs to a study of graft-versus-host responses after intestinal transplantation. Study as a whole: As for transplant type, recipients had multivisceral, liver-intestinal, or isolated intestinal grafts. Among the recipients, all got anti-thymocyte globulin induction and then tacrolimus and steroids for roughly three years.

The method was immunoSEQ multiplex PCR; TCRdb's version includes in-frame clones alone and lacks a portion of them. The sample yields about 9,800 clones, under 95% seen once. Germline-derived CDR1 and CDR2 are SGHRS and YFSETQ. The V gene end was trimmed by 4 bases and the J gene end by 4 bases; junction bases not matched to a gene: 5. This CDR3 is built from 15 residues. Here the sequenced sample was PBMCs, taken around 47 days after intestinal transplant. This receptor was taken from a human patient who received an intestinal transplant, so some T cells may come from the graft donor. The chain carries TRBV5-1 and TRBJ2-7; 13 nucleotides agree with TRBD2. CDR3 nucleotide sequence: TGCGCCAGCAGCCCGGGACTAGCGGGACCATACGAGCAGTACTTC. The encoded protein is CASSPGLAGPYEQYF. The full variable domain, completed using reference TRBV5-1 and TRBJ2-7, is KAGVTQTPRYLIKTRGQQVTLSCSPISGHRSVSWYQQTPGQGLQFLFEYFSETQRNKGNFPGRFSGRQFSNSRSEMNVSTLELGDSALYLCASSPGLAGPYEQYFGPGTRLTVT.